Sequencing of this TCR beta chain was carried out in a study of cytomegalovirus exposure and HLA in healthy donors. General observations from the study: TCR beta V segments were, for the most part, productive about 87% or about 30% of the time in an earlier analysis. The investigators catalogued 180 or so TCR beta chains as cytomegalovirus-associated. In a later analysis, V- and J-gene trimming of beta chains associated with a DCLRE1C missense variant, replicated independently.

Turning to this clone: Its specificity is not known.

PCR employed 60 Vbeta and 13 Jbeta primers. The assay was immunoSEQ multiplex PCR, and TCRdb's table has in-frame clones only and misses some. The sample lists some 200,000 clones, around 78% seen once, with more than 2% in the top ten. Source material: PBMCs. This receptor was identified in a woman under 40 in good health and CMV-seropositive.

CDR3 nucleotides: TGCGCCAGCAGCTGGTCCGGGACAGGGGTCAACGAGCAGTACTTC. Translated: CASSWSGTGVNEQYF. This chain connects TRBV5-1 to TRBJ2-7; 10 nucleotides line up with TRBD1. CDR1 SGHRS and CDR2 YFSETQ come from the germline V gene. Trimming removed 3 bases from V and 5 bases from J; junction bases left unmatched: 8. The CDR3 runs 15 residues.